This TCR beta chain was obtained from a study of blood T cell repertoires in COVID-19. Study in general: The origin of the acute and convalescent COVID-19 samples was the United States, Italy and Spain. Nucleic acid was either cDNA or gDNA, and it came from T cells, B-cell-depleted T cells, or PBMCs.

The V gene's germline CDR1 is SGHNT and CDR2 YENEEA. CDR3 size: 16 residues. J lost 4 bases, V lost 6 bases, and 9 bases had no gene match. In the authors' workflow: For nucleated cells, counts were estimated from reference gene primer amplification. The method was immunoSEQ multiplex PCR; TCRdb's version includes in-frame clones alone and lacks a portion of them. V and J calls and clone size are copied from that table; D and trimming were computed from the DNA. Here the sample spans under 95,000 clones, 85% being singletons. Sequenced: peripheral blood. J is TRBJ2-2 and V is TRBV11-3; TRBD1 matches at 9 bases. This TCR was sampled from a man in his fifties or sixties with COVID-19, enrolled during active disease. This CDR3 is CASRHTGGAGTGELFF. CDR3 nucleotides: TGTGCCAGCAGGCATACAGGGGGCGCCGGCACCGGGGAGCTGTTTTTT.